This TCR beta chain was identified during a study of OX40 agonist ivuxolimab in advanced cancers. Repertoires were generated with immunoSEQ multiplex PCR, while TCRdb's copy carries only in-frame clones and drops some. The sample carries almost 70,000 clones, around 89% recorded once. Blood specimens came from baseline, cycle 4 day 1, and cycle 7 day 1. Trimming took 4 bases from V and 6 from J; bases not matched to a gene: 5. The CDR3 runs to 13 residues. Germline CDR1 reads SGHRS; CDR2 reads YFSETQ. The source material was CD4+ or CD8+ T cells sorted from blood, sampled in a trial of the OX40 agonist ivuxolimab. This receptor was taken from an adult with an advanced solid tumor such as melanoma, head and neck, liver or kidney cancer. The J gene is TRBJ2-3, the V gene TRBV5-1, with 7 bases that match TRBD1. The CDR3 coding sequence is TGCGCCAGCAGCAGACAGGGTAGGGATACGCAGTATTTT. Translating gives CASSRQGRDTQYF.